This TCR beta chain comes out of a study of cytomegalovirus exposure and HLA in healthy donors. General study results and limits: Overall, approximately 150 TCR beta chains were annotated as cytomegalovirus-associated. In vitro experiments confirmed that a few CMV-associated chains were specific for CMV antigens.

Points on this clone: Antigen: not known.

Both 60 Vbeta primers and 13 Jbeta primers went into the PCR. Only in-frame clones appear in the TCRdb table, and some are missing; sequencing was by immunoSEQ multiplex PCR. The top ten clones hold more than 7% of a sample with roughly 120,000 clones, 80% of them seen once. There are 13 residues in the CDR3. Germline V gene data show CDR1 as MNHEY and CDR2 as SVGAGI. Deletions cut 2 bases from V and 8 bases from J, with 12 bases between. This TCR was sampled from a female donor in good health and CMV-seropositive. The sequenced sample was PBMCs. The chain employs TRBV6-5 and TRBJ1-2; no firm D call. In nucleotides, the CDR3 is TGTGCCAGCAGTTACGTTGTCGGCGGCGGCTACACCTTC. This encodes CASSYVVGGGYTF.